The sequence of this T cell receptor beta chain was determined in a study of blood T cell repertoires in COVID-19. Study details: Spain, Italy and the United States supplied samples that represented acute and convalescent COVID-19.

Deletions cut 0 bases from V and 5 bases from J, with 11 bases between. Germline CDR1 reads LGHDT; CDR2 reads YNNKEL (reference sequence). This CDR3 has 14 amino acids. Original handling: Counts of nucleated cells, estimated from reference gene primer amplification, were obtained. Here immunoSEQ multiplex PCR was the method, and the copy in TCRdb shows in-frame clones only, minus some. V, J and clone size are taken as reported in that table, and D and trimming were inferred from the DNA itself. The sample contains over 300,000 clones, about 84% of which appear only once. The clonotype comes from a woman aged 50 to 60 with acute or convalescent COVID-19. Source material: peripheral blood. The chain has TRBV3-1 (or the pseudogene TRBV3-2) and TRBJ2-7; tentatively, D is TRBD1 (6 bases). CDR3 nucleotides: TGTGCCAGCAGCCAAGAAGGCGCAGGGGACGAGCAGTACTTC. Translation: CASSQEGAGDEQYF.